This section outlines one T cell receptor beta chain sequence together with its context. What it binds is unknown. The data originate from a study of T cells expressing NK-cell markers. For the study at large: The TCR beta repertoires were obtained from sorted CD3+CD56+NKG2C+, CD3+CD56+NKG2C- and CD3+CD56-NKG2C+ T cells. Study findings and constraints: It was still unclear whether expanded NKG2C+ T cell clones were HCMV specific.

TCRdb reworked the 5' RACE reads into one entry per CDR3 protein, no DNA. The sample table sets out about 190,000 distinct CDR3 sequences. CDR1 and CDR2 from the germline V gene are SEHNR and FQNEAQ (reference sequence). This CDR3 is built from 15 residues. This clonotype was sampled from a man aged 18-75 years in good health. J is TRBJ2-3 and V is TRBV7-9; TCRdb lists TRBD2, though no DNA is available to test this call. Input material: blood T cells: a sorted CD56 or NKG2C T cell subset, CD4+ or CD8+ T cells, or bulk PBMC T cells (not recorded which). CDR3 sequence: CASSFAGGRADTQYF. The full variable domain, with the rest looked up from reference TRBV7-9 and TRBJ2-3, is DTGVSQNPRHKITKRGQNVTFRCDPISEHNRLYWYRQTLGQGPEFLTYFQNEAQLEKSRLLSDRFSAERPKGSFSTLEIQRTEQGDSAMYLCASSFAGGRADTQYFGPGTRLTVL.